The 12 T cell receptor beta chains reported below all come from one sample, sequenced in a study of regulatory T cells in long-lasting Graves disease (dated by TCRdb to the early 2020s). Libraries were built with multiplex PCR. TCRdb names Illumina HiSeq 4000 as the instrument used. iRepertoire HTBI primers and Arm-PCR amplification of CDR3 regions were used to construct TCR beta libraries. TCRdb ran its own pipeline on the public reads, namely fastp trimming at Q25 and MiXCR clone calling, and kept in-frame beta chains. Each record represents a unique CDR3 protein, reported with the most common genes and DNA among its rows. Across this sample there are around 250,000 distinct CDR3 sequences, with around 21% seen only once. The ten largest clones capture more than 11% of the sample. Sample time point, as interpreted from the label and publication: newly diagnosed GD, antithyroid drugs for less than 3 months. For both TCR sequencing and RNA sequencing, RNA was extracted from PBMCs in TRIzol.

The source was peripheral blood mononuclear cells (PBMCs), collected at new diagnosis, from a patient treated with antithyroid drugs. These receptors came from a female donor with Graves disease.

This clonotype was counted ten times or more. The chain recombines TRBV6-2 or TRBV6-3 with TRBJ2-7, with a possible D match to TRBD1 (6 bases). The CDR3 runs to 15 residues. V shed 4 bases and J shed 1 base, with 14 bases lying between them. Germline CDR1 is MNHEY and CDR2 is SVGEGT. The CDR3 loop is CASSSPGTKSYEQYF. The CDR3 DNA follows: TGTGCCAGCAGTTCCCCGGGGACAAAATCCTACGAGCAGTACTTC.

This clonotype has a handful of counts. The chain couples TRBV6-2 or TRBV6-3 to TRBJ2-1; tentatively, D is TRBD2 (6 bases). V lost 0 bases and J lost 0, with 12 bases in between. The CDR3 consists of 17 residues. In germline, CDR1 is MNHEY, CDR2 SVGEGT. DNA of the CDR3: TGTGCCAGCAGTTACTCGAGGCGGGGCCGCTCCTACAATGAGCAGTTCTTC. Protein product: CASSYSRRGRSYNEQFF.

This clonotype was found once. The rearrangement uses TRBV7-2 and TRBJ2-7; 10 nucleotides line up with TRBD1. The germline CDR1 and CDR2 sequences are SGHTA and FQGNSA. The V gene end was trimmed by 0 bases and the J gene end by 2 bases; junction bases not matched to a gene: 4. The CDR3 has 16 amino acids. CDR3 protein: CASSLAGTGVTYEQYF. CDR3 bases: TGTGCCAGCAGCTTAGCGGGGACAGGGGTAACCTACGAGCAGTACTTC.

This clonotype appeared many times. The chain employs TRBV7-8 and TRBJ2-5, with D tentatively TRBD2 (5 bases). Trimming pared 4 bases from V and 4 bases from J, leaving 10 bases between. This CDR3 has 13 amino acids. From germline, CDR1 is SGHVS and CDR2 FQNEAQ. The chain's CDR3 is CASSSGSLETQYF. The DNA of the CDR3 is TGTGCCAGCAGCTCGGGGTCCCTAGAGACCCAGTACTTC.

The CDR3 DNA sequence: TGTGCCAGCAGCTTAGGACAGTCCGGGACAGGGGCCGAAAAACTGTTTTTT. It translates to CASSLGQSGTGAEKLFF. The V call is TRBV11-2, the J call TRBJ1-4; 10 nucleotides align to TRBD1. This CDR3 has 17 residues. Germline-derived CDR1 and CDR2 are SGHAT and FQNNGV. The J segment lost 8 bases and the V segment lost 1 base, leaving 10 bases of the junction unmatched.

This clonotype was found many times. CDR3 region: CASSPGTGGDGYTF. For the CDR3, the DNA is TGCGCCAGCAGCCCCGGGACAGGGGGCGATGGCTACACCTTC. The chain employs TRBV5-1 and TRBJ1-2; TRBD1 aligns across 12 bases. V was pared by 4 bases and J by 6 bases, with 4 bases of the junction left unmatched. Germline V CDR1 and CDR2: SGHRS, YFSETQ. The CDR3 has 14 residues.

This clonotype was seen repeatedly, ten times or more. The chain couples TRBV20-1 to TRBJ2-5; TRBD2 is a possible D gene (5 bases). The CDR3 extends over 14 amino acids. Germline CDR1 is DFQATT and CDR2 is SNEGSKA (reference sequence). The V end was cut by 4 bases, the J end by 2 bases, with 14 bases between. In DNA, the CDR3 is TGCAGTGCTAACAGAGGGTCGGGGCAAGAGACCCAGTACTTC. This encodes CSANRGSGQETQYF.

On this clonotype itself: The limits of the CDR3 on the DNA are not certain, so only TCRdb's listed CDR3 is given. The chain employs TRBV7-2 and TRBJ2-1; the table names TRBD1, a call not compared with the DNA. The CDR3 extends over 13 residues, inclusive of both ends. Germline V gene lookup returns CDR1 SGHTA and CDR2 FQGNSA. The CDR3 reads CASSWGQGSGLFF.

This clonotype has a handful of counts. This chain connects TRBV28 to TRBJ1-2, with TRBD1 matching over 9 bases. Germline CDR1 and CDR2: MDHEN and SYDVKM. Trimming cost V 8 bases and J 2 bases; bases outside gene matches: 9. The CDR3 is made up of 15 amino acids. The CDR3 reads CASQQGGTGNYGYTF. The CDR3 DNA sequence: TGTGCCAGCCAGCAGGGCGGGACAGGGAACTATGGCTACACCTTC.

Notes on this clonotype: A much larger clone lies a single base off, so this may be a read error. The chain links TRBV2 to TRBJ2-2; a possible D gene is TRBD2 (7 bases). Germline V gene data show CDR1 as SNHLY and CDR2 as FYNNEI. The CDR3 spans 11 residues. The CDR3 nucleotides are TGTGCCAGGGAGGAAGGGGGGGGGCTGTTTTTT. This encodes CAREEGGGLFF.

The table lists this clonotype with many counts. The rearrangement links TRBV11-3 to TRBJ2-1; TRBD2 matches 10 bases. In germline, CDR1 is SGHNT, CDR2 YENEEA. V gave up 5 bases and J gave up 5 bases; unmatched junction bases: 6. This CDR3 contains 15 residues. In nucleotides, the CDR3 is TGTGCCAGCAGCCCGGGACTAGCGAAAAACAATGAGCAGTTCTTC. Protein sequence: CASSPGLAKNNEQFF.

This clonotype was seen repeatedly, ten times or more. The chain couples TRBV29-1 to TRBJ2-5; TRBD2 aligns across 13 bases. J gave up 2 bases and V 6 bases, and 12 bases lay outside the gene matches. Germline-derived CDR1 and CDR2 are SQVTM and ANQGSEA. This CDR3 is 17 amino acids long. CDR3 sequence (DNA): TGCAGCGTCACCGGGACTAGCGGGAAAGTGGGACAAGAGACCCAGTACTTC. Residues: CSVTGTSGKVGQETQYF.